The clone carrying this T cell receptor beta chain was seen more than once but under ten times. The time point is: patch test 1, 2 weeks after DPC sensitization. Sample treatment: therapeutic diphenylcyclopropenone sensitization with weekly scalp DPC. Extraction of total RNA was performed on unfractionated whole blood. In every case, blood was obtained before the patch test was applied. Individual cDNA molecules had unique molecular identifiers attached to them by the library. One entry per CDR3 protein results from TCRdb running MiXCR on the RACE reads. The repertoire includes some 53,000 distinct CDR3 sequences, approximately 11% of them detected once, and approximately 2% sits in the top ten. This specimen comes from a study of human T cells and chemical hapten exposure. In the study overall: Patients, chiefly female, had alopecia areata, totalis or universalis.

The CDR3 consists of 15 residues. Germline values: CDR1 LGHNA, CDR2 YSLEER. V shed 2 bases and J shed 1 base, with 9 bases lying between them. The sequenced sample was whole blood, obtained in connection with sensitization to the hapten diphenylcyclopropenone (DPC). This receptor was identified in a woman between 40 and 55 years old with alopecia areata. Some clones in this sample may be carry-over from other donors' samples. The V gene is TRBV4-3, the J gene TRBJ1-3; D ambiguous. For the CDR3, the DNA is TGCGCCAGCAGCCAAAGAGCCGCTTCTGGAAACACCATATATTTT. Protein product: CASSQRAASGNTIYF.